One and the same sample provided the 23 T cell receptor beta chains below, sequenced in a study of cytomegalovirus exposure and HLA in healthy donors. The PCR used 60 Vbeta and 13 Jbeta primers. Clones were sequenced by immunoSEQ multiplex PCR, and TCRdb holds only the in-frame ones, with some missing. The profile covers 160,000 or so clones, with more than 80% appearing a single time and about 13% taken by the ten largest. The sample consisted of PBMCs. All receptors come from a woman aged 45 to 65 in good health and CMV-seronegative.

The chain employs TRBV30 and TRBJ2-7, with 10 bases that match TRBD1. There are 15 residues in the CDR3. The germline CDR1 and CDR2 sequences are GTSNPN and SVGIG (reference sequence). V shed 1 base, J shed 4 bases, and the junction held 7 bases outside the gene matches. The CDR3 DNA is TGTGCCTGGAGTGCGGACAGGGGGGCGCAGTACGAGCAGTACTTC. Translation gives CAWSADRGAQYEQYF.

The gene calls are TRBV27 and TRBJ1-5; 10 positions agree with TRBD1. The length of the CDR3 is 16 residues. V shed 1 base, J shed 3 bases, and the junction held 3 bases outside the gene matches. CDR1 is MNHEY and CDR2 is SMNVEV in the germline V gene (reference sequence). CDR3 sequence: CASSLWGTGVNQPQHF. CDR3 coding DNA: TGTGCCAGCAGTTTATGGGGGACAGGGGTCAATCAGCCCCAGCATTTT.

J is TRBJ2-1 and V is TRBV11-3; 8 positions match TRBD1. The CDR3 extends over 15 amino acids. V lost 4 bases and J lost 5; bases outside the gene matches: 7. Germline loops: CDR1 SGHNT, CDR2 YENEEA. The CDR3: CASSSGQGEDNEQFF. CDR3 DNA sequence: TGTGCCAGCAGCTCCGGACAGGGAGAGGACAATGAGCAGTTCTTC.

V usage is TRBV4-1 and J usage is TRBJ2-5; 12 bases map to TRBD2. Germline assignment: CDR1 MGHRA and CDR2 YSYEKL. The trim removed 1 base at V and 6 bases at J, leaving 3 bases unmatched. CDR3 length: 15 amino acids. The CDR3 loop reads CASSQGLAGEKTQYF. In nucleotides, the CDR3 is TGCGCCAGCAGCCAAGGACTAGCGGGAGAAAAGACCCAGTACTTC.

V is TRBV7-9 and J is TRBJ2-5; D is possibly TRBD2 (5 bases). The tail of the sequence fits TRBJ2-7 better, so the J call may be wrong. CDR3 size: 15 residues. Per the germline V gene, CDR1 is SEHNR and CDR2 is FQNEAQ (reference sequence). The CDR3 region is CASSLRTPGRYEQYF. CDR3 coding DNA: TGTGCCAGCAGCTTGCGGACTCCAGGCCGCTACGAGCAGTACTTC.

The chain links TRBV27 to TRBJ2-7; the match to TRBD2 covers 10 bases. The junction had 5 bases not matched to a gene; V was cut back by 2 bases and J by 1 base. Germline V lookup: CDR1 MNHEY, CDR2 SMNVEV (reference sequence). The CDR3 is 16 amino acids. The CDR3 here is CASSLTGLAESYEQYF. In DNA, the CDR3 is TGTGCCAGCAGTTTAACCGGACTAGCGGAGTCCTACGAGCAGTACTTC.

The V and J genes are TRBV6-5 and TRBJ1-4, with no clear D. Trimming stripped 5 bases from V and 1 base from J, with 8 bases between. Germline CDR1 MNHEY, CDR2 SVGAGI. The CDR3 covers 14 residues. CDR3 sequence (DNA): TGTGCCAGCAGTGTCGGGTTAACTAATGAAAAACTGTTTTTT. It specifies CASSVGLTNEKLFF.

The gene calls are TRBV7-6 and TRBJ1-2; D ambiguous. CDR3 length: 13 residues. Germline assignment: CDR1 SGHVS and CDR2 FNYEAQ. Trimming cost V 1 base and J 4 bases, with 7 bases left between them. The CDR3 DNA reads as TGTGCCAGCAGCTTAGAATACGGCTATGGCTACACCTTC. This encodes CASSLEYGYGYTF.

For this clone: In the same sample, other DNA sequences code for this CDR3. The V and J genes are TRBV5-6 and TRBJ2-5; TRBD1 might be the D (6 bases). CDR3 size: 13 residues. The V and J ends lost 4 bases and 2 bases respectively, with 9 bases between them. Germline lookup yields CDR1 SGHDT and CDR2 YYEEEE. The CDR3 bases are TGTGCCAGCAGCCTTGGACAGCAAGAGACCCAGTACTTC. Translation: CASSLGQQETQYF.

The chain recombines TRBV15 with TRBJ1-2; TRBD1 agrees at 8 bases. This CDR3 has 19 residues. Trimming cost V 3 bases and J 8 bases; bases outside gene matches: 23. Germline-derived CDR1 and CDR2 are LNHNV and YYDKDF (reference sequence). This chain's CDR3 is CATSRVVPGGDPGGRGYTF. CDR3 DNA: TGTGCCACCAGCAGGGTTGTTCCAGGGGGCGATCCAGGAGGACGGGGCTACACCTTC.

The V and J genes are TRBV14 and TRBJ1-1; D uncertain. The CDR3 extends over 13 amino acids. Trimming cost V 5 bases and J 3 bases, with 10 bases left between them. Germline V CDR1 and CDR2: SGHDN, FVKESK. The CDR3 DNA reads as TGTGCCAGCAGCTTCACCGGTTACACTGAAGCTTTCTTT. Protein: CASSFTGYTEAFF.

V is TRBV6-6 and J is TRBJ2-5; no reliable D call. V lost 0 bases to trimming and J lost 2 bases, with 7 bases between them. Germline assignment: CDR1 MNHNY and CDR2 SVGAGI (reference sequence). The CDR3 runs to 14 residues. CDR3 sequence (DNA): TGTGCCAGCAGTTACTCGAGGATACAAGAGACCCAGTACTTC. It translates to CASSYSRIQETQYF.

This clone has a single count. The rearrangement joins TRBV27 to TRBJ1-1; no firm D call. This CDR3 has 13 amino acids. The V gene lost 6 bases and the J gene lost 3 bases, with 11 bases spanning the gap. Germline assignment: CDR1 MNHEY and CDR2 SMNVEV (reference sequence). The chain's CDR3 is CASSSGFDTEAFF. The CDR3 bases are TGTGCCAGCAGCTCAGGTTTCGACACTGAAGCTTTCTTT.

This sequence joins TRBV7-2 and TRBJ2-7; 8 bases agree with TRBD1. This CDR3 has 15 amino acids. Germline lookup yields CDR1 SGHTA and CDR2 FQGNSA. The V segment lost 5 bases and the J segment 4 bases; nucleotides outside the gene matches: 10. Written as DNA, the CDR3 is TGTGCCAGCAGCCTGGACAGGGCGATTACTTACGAGCAGTACTTC. It is translated as CASSLDRAITYEQYF.

This clone was counted between two and nine times. The V call is TRBV10-3, the J call TRBJ1-3; D gene unclear. This CDR3 is 14 amino acids long. Germline values: CDR1 ENHRY, CDR2 SYGVKD. V lost 2 bases to trimming and J lost 1 base, with 6 bases between them. CDR3 bases: TGTGCCATCAGTGAGACGGGGTCTGGAAACACCATATATTTT. It specifies CAISETGSGNTIYF.

The chain joins TRBV2 to TRBJ2-1; TRBD2 matches at 13 bases. The germline V gene has CDR1 SNHLY and CDR2 FYNNEI. This CDR3 is built from 15 residues. The V segment lost 4 bases and the J segment 7 bases; nucleotides outside the gene matches: 4. The CDR3 nucleotides are TGTGCCAGCAGTGGAGGACTAGCGGGAGTGAATGAGCAGTTCTTC. The encoded protein is CASSGGLAGVNEQFF.

The chain links TRBV23-1 to TRBJ2-1; D gene uncertain. TRBV23-1 is an ORF, with its function uncertain. Trimming took off 0 bases at V and 3 bases at J, with 9 bases between the two ends. This CDR3 contains 15 residues. DNA for the CDR3: TGCGCCAGCAGTCAATCGAGTAACGACTACAATGAGCAGTTCTTC. It codes for CASSQSSNDYNEQFF.

The V and J genes are TRBV7-3 and TRBJ2-1; 8 nucleotides match TRBD2. The CDR3 length is 14 residues. The V and J ends lost 3 bases and 6 bases, in that order; junction bases with no gene match: 4. Germline CDR1 reads SGHTA; CDR2 reads FQGTGA. The CDR3 spells CASSFSGGANEQFF. The CDR3 DNA is TGTGCCAGCAGCTTCTCCGGGGGGGCCAATGAGCAGTTCTTC.

This chain joins TRBV9 and TRBJ2-1; 10 bases agree with TRBD2. This CDR3 has 17 amino acids. V was clipped by 0 bases and J by 9 bases; unmatched bases: 12. Per the germline V gene, CDR1 is SGDLS and CDR2 is YYNGEE. As DNA, the CDR3 is TGTGCCAGCAGCGTAGCGGGTGGCCTAGCGGGGGTAGGTGAGCAGTTCTTC. Its protein product is CASSVAGGLAGVGEQFF. The full variable domain, completed using reference TRBV9 and TRBJ2-1, is DSGVTQTPKHLITATGQRVTLRCSPRSGDLSVYWYQQSLDQGLQFLIQYYNGEERAKGNILERFSAQQFPDLHSELNLSSLELGDSALYFCASSVAGGLAGVGEQFFGPGTRLTVL.

This rearrangement joins TRBV7-2 to TRBJ2-1; 7 bases are a match to TRBD2. CDR1 and CDR2 from the germline V gene are SGHTA and FQGNSA. Trimming cost V 4 bases and J 5 bases; bases outside gene matches: 8. The CDR3 totals 15 residues. The CDR3, as DNA: TGTGCCAGCAGCTCGCTCCGGACTAGGAACAATGAGCAGTTCTTC. It is translated as CASSSLRTRNNEQFF.

The rearrangement uses TRBV7-8 and TRBJ1-3, with 7 bases aligning to TRBD1. CDR1 and CDR2 (germline): SGHVS, FQNEAQ. V dropped 5 bases and J dropped 4; count of bases not matched to a gene: 2. The CDR3 runs to 13 residues. CDR3 nucleotide sequence: TGTGCCAGCAGCCCGGGACAGGGAAACACCATATATTTT. The encoded protein is CASSPGQGNTIYF.

V usage is TRBV27 and J usage is TRBJ2-1; 7 nucleotides align to TRBD2. Germline V lookup: CDR1 MNHEY, CDR2 SMNVEV (reference sequence). Germline trimming cut 8 bases from V and 10 bases from J; bases unmatched to any gene: 14. The CDR3 sequence is 14 residues long. The CDR3, as DNA: TGTGCCAGCGCCGGCACTAGCGCTGGGGGGGAGCAGTTCTTC. Translated: CASAGTSAGGEQFF.

This rearrangement joins TRBV15 to TRBJ2-1, with 7 bases aligning to TRBD1. Unmatched junction bases numbered 7, after V lost 0 bases and J lost 5 bases. Germline V gives CDR1 LNHNV, CDR2 YYDKDF (reference sequence). The CDR3 has 16 residues. The CDR3 sequence: CATSRDGQGVNNEQFF. The CDR3 DNA reads as TGTGCCACCAGCAGAGATGGCCAGGGGGTTAACAATGAGCAGTTCTTC.